These 13 T cell receptor beta chains share one sample of origin, sequenced in a study of shared T cell receptors in the human thymus. Using immunoSEQ multiplex PCR, the repertoire was profiled, and TCRdb retains in-frame clones only, with some absent. Of roughly 550,000 clones listed, approximately 78% are singletons. These data were also filed under a second study, of human thymus T cells.

The specimen was thymocytes. These receptors were collected from a boy under two years old with a congenital heart defect.

The rearrangement links TRBV6-5 to TRBJ2-2; possible D gene TRBD2, 6 bases. Germline CDR1 reads MNHEY; CDR2 reads SVGAGI. V was cut by 6 bases and J by 5 bases, with 13 bases left in between. The CDR3 contains 14 residues. In DNA form, the CDR3 reads TGTGCCAGCAGAGGGACTCCCAGGACCGGGGAGCTGTTTTTT. Translation: CASRGTPRTGELFF.

The chain employs TRBV15 and TRBJ2-3, with TRBD1 matching 11 bases. Trimming removed 8 bases from V and 6 bases from J; junction bases left unmatched: 7. From germline, CDR1 is LNHNV and CDR2 YYDKDF (reference sequence). The CDR3 contains 14 residues. The CDR3 coding sequence is TGTGCCACCGGTCCGGGACAGGGGGAGGATACGCAGTATTTT. Its translation: CATGPGQGEDTQYF.

The J gene is TRBJ2-1, the V gene TRBV5-6; the D gene is possibly TRBD1 (5 bases). V lost 4 bases, J lost 3 bases, and 14 bases lay in between. Germline V lookup: CDR1 SGHDT, CDR2 YYEEEE. This CDR3 spans 15 amino acids. The CDR3 loop is CASSLYRLYYNEQFF. Written as DNA, the CDR3 is TGTGCCAGCAGCCTCTACAGGCTTTACTACAATGAGCAGTTCTTC. The complete variable domain, with remaining parts taken from reference TRBV5-6 and TRBJ2-1, reads DAGVTQSPTHLIKTRGQQVTLRCSPKSGHDTVSWYQQALGQGPQFIFQYYEEEERQRGNFPDRFSGHQFPNYSSELNVNALLLGDSALYLCASSLYRLYYNEQFFGPGTRLTVL.

This chain uses TRBV4-3 with TRBJ2-1; 8 nucleotides match TRBD2. The CDR3 contains 17 residues. Germline CDR1 reads LGHNA; CDR2 reads YSLEER. V was pared by 0 bases and J by 4 bases, with 8 bases of the junction left unmatched. The CDR3, as DNA: TGCGCCAGCAGCCAAGATTTGAACGGGAGGGTATACAATGAGCAGTTCTTC. Translated: CASSQDLNGRVYNEQFF.

This clone was counted only a few times. V gene TRBV5-1 combines with J gene TRBJ2-6; no firm D call. The germline V and J ends were trimmed by 4 bases and 2 bases, with 7 bases remaining between them. There are 14 residues in the CDR3. The germline CDR1 and CDR2 sequences are SGHRS and YFSETQ. The CDR3 DNA follows: TGCGCCAGCAGCCCCGCAGCTGGGGCCAACGTCCTGACTTTC. Its translation: CASSPAAGANVLTF.

This clone was found a few times. Here the CDR3 DNA reads TGTGCCAGCAGTGATCCCCCGGGCCTACATAGCGGGAGGGCCGCGGAAGAGCAGTACTTC. This gives the protein CASSDPPGLHSGRAAEEQYF. This chain uses TRBV6-1 with TRBJ2-7; 11 bases are a match to TRBD2. Per germline, CDR1 MNHNS and CDR2 SASEGT. The CDR3 totals 20 residues. Trimming cost V 3 bases and J 7 bases; bases outside gene matches: 23.

This sequence joins TRBV19 and TRBJ1-1; 11 bases map to TRBD1. This CDR3 spans 15 amino acids. Per germline, CDR1 LNHDA and CDR2 SQIVND (reference sequence). The V gene end was trimmed by 4 bases and the J gene end by 5 bases; junction bases not matched to a gene: 6. This CDR3 reads CASSRTGGRSTEAFF. CDR3 nucleotide sequence: TGTGCCAGTAGTAGGACAGGGGGCAGGAGTACTGAAGCTTTCTTT.

J is TRBJ2-5 and V is TRBV4-3, with TRBD2 as a possible D gene (6 bases). The CDR3 contains 15 residues. CDR1 and CDR2 from the germline V gene are LGHNA and YSLEER. V lost 1 base and J 0 bases, leaving 9 bases between the germline ends. CDR3 region: CASSQVWDYQETQYF. The CDR3 coding sequence is TGCGCCAGCAGCCAAGTATGGGACTACCAAGAGACCCAGTACTTC.

The chain couples TRBV4-1 to TRBJ2-5, with D possibly being TRBD2 (6 bases). The CDR3 spans 16 residues. Germline CDR1 is MGHRA and CDR2 is YSYEKL. The V gene lost 5 bases and the J gene lost 0 bases, with 16 bases spanning the gap. The CDR3 DNA sequence: TGCGCCAGCAGCGCCCGGACTAACCAGTACCAAGAGACCCAGTACTTC. Protein sequence: CASSARTNQYQETQYF.

The chain links TRBV4-2 to TRBJ2-5, with 8 bases fitting TRBD2. This CDR3 has 19 residues. V dropped 0 bases and J dropped 1; count of bases not matched to a gene: 13. The germline gives CDR1 LGHNA, CDR2 YNFKEQ. The CDR3 sequence: CASSQDGLAGIAGQETQYF. DNA for the CDR3: TGTGCCAGCAGCCAAGACGGTCTAGCGGGCATAGCCGGCCAAGAGACCCAGTACTTC.

The V call is TRBV4-1, the J call TRBJ1-2, with a weak D call TRBD1 (6 bases). The CDR3 consists of 14 residues. From germline, CDR1 is MGHRA and CDR2 YSYEKL. V was shortened by 3 bases and J by 4 bases, with 12 bases between the two germline ends. The DNA of the CDR3 is TGCGCCAGCAGCCATGGACAGAGCTTCTATGGCTACACCTTC. Its translation: CASSHGQSFYGYTF.

V gene TRBV10-3 combines with J gene TRBJ2-1; TRBD2 aligns across 11 bases. The CDR3 runs 17 residues. J lost 2 bases, V lost 1 base, and 4 bases had no gene match. From germline, CDR1 is ENHRY and CDR2 SYGVKD. CDR3 DNA sequence: TGTGCCATCAGTGAGTGGGGGACTAGCGGAACCTACAATGAGCAGTTCTTC. This translates into CAISEWGTSGTYNEQFF.

This clone was seen once. The chain joins TRBV19 to TRBJ1-2; D possibly corresponds to TRBD1 (5 bases). This CDR3 spans 14 amino acids. Germline loops: CDR1 LNHDA, CDR2 SQIVND (reference sequence). V was cut by 1 base and J by 4 bases, with 10 bases left in between. This CDR3 is CASSIAEGIYGYTF. The CDR3 coding sequence is TGTGCCAGTAGTATAGCGGAGGGGATCTATGGCTACACCTTC.